This T cell receptor beta chain was recorded in a study of regulatory T cells in long-lasting Graves disease. At least ten counts were recorded for this clonotype. The CDR3 covers 16 residues. V was pared by 6 bases and J by 1 base, with 10 bases of the junction left unmatched. CDR1 and CDR2 (germline): SNHLY, FYNNEI. Time point reported: newly diagnosed GD, antithyroid drugs for less than 3 months. Extracted RNA from PBMCs served as the source of the TCR library. Arm-PCR of CDR3 regions with iRepertoire HTBI primers generated TCR beta libraries. TCRdb recomputed calls from the multiplex PCR reads with MiXCR, one row per CDR3 protein. The sample carries around 500,000 distinct CDR3 sequences, about 16% recorded once. In addition, the sample was reused for a study of T cells in Graves' hyperthyroidism and ophthalmopathy. This second study says: Recently diagnosed hyperthyroidism of less than 2 months' duration affected patients aged 18 to 65. First-round RT-PCR of the TCR CDR3 relied on the HTBI primer set.

This clonotype originated in a woman aged 35 to 60 with Graves disease. The J gene is TRBJ2-3, the V gene TRBV2; 7 nucleotides line up with TRBD2. The source material was peripheral blood mononuclear cells (PBMCs), sampled at new diagnosis, from a patient treated with antithyroid drugs. CDR3 DNA: TGTGCCAGCAGCCCTCTTTTGGCGGGGGGCACAGATACGCAGTATTTT. Translation: CASSPLLAGGTDTQYF.